This TCR beta chain was captured in a study of blood T cell repertoires in COVID-19 (TCRdb year 2020). Regarding the research as a whole: The collaborator samples originated in the United States, Italy and Spain and spanned the acute and convalescent phases of COVID-19. The prospective study material was composed of cDNA or gDNA derived from T cells, B-cell-depleted T cells, or PBMCs. Subjects who had been exposed to COVID-19, were actively infected with it, or had recovered from it provided the deeply sampled blood TCRbeta repertoires that made up the dataset. The repertoires were made available in a free public database intended to serve as a resource for research on the immune response to SARS-CoV-2. Samples were obtained from the ongoing ImmuneRACE study (first 160 participants) and from about 1,300 subjects provided by 6 global collaborators. A de-identified subject ID, COVID-19 status, age in years and sex were almost always included in the sample metadata. Where available, HLA class I and class II types were obtained from metadata supplied by the sample provider rather than from assay-based typing. The study at large found these results: Clinical and demographic metadata were provided uncurated, with the amount varying by source and participant.

One collaborating source in Seattle enrolled patients during active infection and followed them longitudinally through the course of disease. Collaborating institutions collected whole blood in K2EDTA tubes following their own protocols. Collaborator samples were shipped for TCRbeta analysis as frozen whole blood, isolated PBMCs, or DNA extracted from either sample type. Including the terminal cysteine and phenylalanine, the CDR3 comprises 15 residues. The kept DNA is CDR3 alone, 45 bases in frame from the first base. V loses 5 bases, J loses 5 bases, and the germline ends lie 16 bases apart. Via the germline V gene (reference sequence), CDR1 is GTSNPN and CDR2 SVGIG. TCRbeta CDR3 regions were amplified from genomic DNA by means of the immunoSEQ Assay, a bias-controlled multiplex PCR. The source study handled its data this way. Nucleated cell counts per sample were estimated from amplification of reference gene primers within the assay. To quantify the absolute abundance of each unique TCRbeta CDR3 rearrangement, sequence reads were collapsed and filtered. For each sample, productive Simpson clonality was calculated by taking the square root of Simpson's diversity index across productive rearrangements. Imported from immuneACCESS, the table was reduced by TCRdb to in-frame sequences with V and J called. These copies leave out some clones; in studies compared against another copy, an unresolved V gene accounts for under half, and the cause of the remainder is not known. V, J and clone size are taken as reported in that table, and D and trimming were inferred from the DNA itself. The sample contains roughly 250,000 clones, about nine tenths of them found a single time. Approximately 12% of the sample lies in the top ten.

As to this clone: Its antigen remains undetermined. No quality values exist for individual bases; no much larger clone is one base distant.

Sequenced sample: peripheral blood. The chain was built from TRBV30 and TRBJ1-6; the D gene is perhaps TRBD1, from 6 matching bases. This TCR was recovered from a woman aged 25-40 years with COVID-19, enrolled during active disease. CDR3 sequence: CAWRDKGFNNSPLHF. The DNA sequence follows: TGTGCCTGGCGGGACAAGGGATTCAATAATTCACCCCTCCACTTT.